The 19 T cell receptor beta chains listed next were all sequenced from one sample in a study of Graves' ophthalmopathy and Graves' hyperthyroidism. Scientists amplified the TCR beta CDR3 regions from RNA transcripts. HTBI primers primed a first-round RT-PCR, and a second-round multiplex PCR followed. TCRdb itself ran the multiplex PCR reads through MiXCR, one entry per CDR3 protein. This sample has under 200,000 distinct CDR3 sequences, with approximately 40% found just once. The sample was peripheral blood. Every receptor here comes from a woman in her forties with Graves' ophthalmopathy.

This clonotype has at least ten counts. V gene TRBV12-3 or TRBV12-4 combines with J gene TRBJ1-6; 8 bases align to TRBD1. This CDR3 has 14 amino acids. Losses at the gene ends were 7 bases for V and 7 bases for J; bases not matched to a gene: 6. CDR3 nucleotide sequence: TGTGCCAGCATGGTGGGGACAGGCAATTCACCCCTCCACTTT. Residues: CASMVGTGNSPLHF.

At least ten counts were recorded for this clonotype. The gene calls are TRBV6-5 and TRBJ1-1; D remains unclear. The V gene lost 5 bases and the J gene lost 4 bases, with 11 bases spanning the gap. This CDR3 has 13 amino acids. Germline CDR1 is MNHEY and CDR2 is SVGAGI. DNA of the CDR3: TGTGCCAGCAGTAGGCCACGGTCCACTGAAGCTTTCTTT. It yields the protein CASSRPRSTEAFF.

There are many counts of this clonotype. The V call is TRBV4-3, the J call TRBJ1-6; no clear D. The CDR3 is made up of 14 amino acids. CDR1 LGHNA and CDR2 YSLEER come from the germline V gene. Between the trimmed V and J ends, which lost 0 bases and 8 bases, there was a span of 8 bases. The CDR3 DNA is TGCGCCAGCAGCCAAGAAGGGAGGGATTCACCCCTCCACTTT. Its translation is CASSQEGRDSPLHF.

This clonotype has a count of ten or more. The rearrangement links TRBV7-2 to TRBJ1-2, with D possibly matching TRBD1 (6 bases). CDR1 SGHTA and CDR2 FQGNSA come from the germline V gene. The CDR3 covers 16 residues. The V gene lost 4 bases and the J gene lost 0 bases, with 15 bases spanning the gap. The CDR3 loop reads CASSSPWGAANYGYTF. Written as DNA, the CDR3 is TGTGCCAGCAGCTCCCCCTGGGGGGCCGCTAACTATGGCTACACCTTC.

This clonotype occurred many times. This rearrangement joins TRBV6-5 to TRBJ1-2; 10 positions match TRBD1. The V gene end was trimmed by 2 bases and the J gene end by 7 bases; junction bases not matched to a gene: 7. Germline V gene data show CDR1 as MNHEY and CDR2 as SVGAGI. This CDR3 is 15 amino acids long. CDR3 sequence: CASSYGMGQGSGYTF. The CDR3 DNA is TGTGCCAGCAGTTACGGAATGGGACAGGGGTCTGGCTACACCTTC.

The chain couples TRBV27 to TRBJ2-7; 9 bases agree with TRBD1. Trimming at V came to 5 bases and at J to 6 bases, leaving 5 bases not matched to a gene. The CDR3 loop spans 13 amino acids. The germline gives CDR1 MNHEY, CDR2 SMNVEV (reference sequence). CDR3 protein: CASSPTTGGEQYF. The CDR3, as DNA: TGTGCCAGCAGTCCCACGACAGGGGGCGAGCAGTACTTC.

This clonotype was found many times. The chain recombines TRBV12-3 or TRBV12-4 with TRBJ1-2; D perhaps matches TRBD1 (6 bases). The V and J ends lost 7 bases and 1 base respectively, with 13 bases between them. This CDR3 has 14 residues. CDR3 coding DNA: TGTGCCAGCACGCTGACAGGAGTTAACTATGGCTACACCTTC. Protein sequence: CASTLTGVNYGYTF.

There are a few counts of this clonotype. The J gene is TRBJ2-7, the V gene TRBV12-5; D is ambiguous. CDR1 is LGHNT and CDR2 is FRNRAP in the germline V gene. The length of the CDR3 is 11 residues. The ends were cut back, 5 bases at V and 6 bases at J, with 8 bases in the middle. The CDR3 nucleotides read TGTGCTAGTGGTCCCGACTCCGAGCAGTACTTC. Its protein product is CASGPDSEQYF.

The CDR3 DNA is TGTGCCAGCAGTAACCGACAGGGTGGAGGGGCTTTCTTT. Protein product: CASSNRQGGGAFF. The genes are TRBV12-3 or TRBV12-4 and TRBJ1-1; 7 positions match TRBD1. This CDR3 has 13 residues. J was trimmed by 11 bases and V by 5 bases; bases with no gene match: 11.

The table lists this clonotype with a few counts. The V and J genes are TRBV29-1 and TRBJ2-2; the D is unclear. Per the germline V gene, CDR1 is SQVTM and CDR2 is ANQGSEA. The V end was cut by 4 bases, the J end by 0 bases, with 12 bases between. The CDR3 runs to 15 residues. Here the CDR3 reads CSVVLPPANTGELFF. Written as DNA, the CDR3 is TGCAGCGTTGTCCTCCCTCCAGCGAACACCGGGGAGCTGTTTTTT.

The V and J genes are TRBV12-3 or TRBV12-4 and TRBJ2-7, with D perhaps TRBD1 (5 bases). V was shortened by 4 bases and J by 2 bases, with 9 bases between the two germline ends. The CDR3 contains 13 residues. The DNA for the CDR3 is TGTGCCAGCAGTTGGCTAGGGGCCTACGAGCAGTACTTC. Translating it yields CASSWLGAYEQYF.

The chain employs TRBV30 and TRBJ1-2, with D perhaps matching TRBD1 (5 bases). The CDR3 sequence is 13 residues long. Trimming took 2 bases from V and 4 from J, leaving 11 bases between them. Germline assignment: CDR1 GTSNPN and CDR2 SVGIG (reference sequence). DNA for the CDR3: TGTGCCTGGAGTCAACAGGAACTCTATGGCTACACCTTC. Translated, it gives CAWSQQELYGYTF.

The chain employs TRBV12-5 and TRBJ1-2; TRBD1 is a possible D gene (5 bases). The CDR3 runs to 18 residues. From germline, CDR1 is LGHNT and CDR2 FRNRAP. V lost 1 base and J 0 bases, leaving 18 bases between the germline ends. This chain's CDR3 is CASGLASQRGLTNYGYTF. CDR3 DNA: TGTGCTAGTGGTTTGGCTTCTCAAAGGGGCCTAACTAACTATGGCTACACCTTC.

V is TRBV11-2 and J is TRBJ2-2; D perhaps matches TRBD2 (6 bases). Trimming removed 5 bases at V and 5 bases at J, with 18 bases between. The CDR3 totals 16 residues. CDR1 and CDR2 (germline): SGHAT, FQNNGV. CDR3 loop: CASSPRWGVRTGELFF. In nucleotides, the CDR3 is TGTGCCAGCAGCCCTCGGTGGGGGGTTCGAACCGGGGAGCTGTTTTTT. Combining the CDR3 with reference TRBV11-2 and TRBJ2-2 gives the whole variable domain EAGVAQSPRYKIIEKRQSVAFWCNPISGHATLYWYQQILGQGPKLLIQFQNNGVVDDSQLPKDRFSAERLKGVDSTLKIQPAKLEDSAVYLCASSPRWGVRTGELFFGEGSRLTVL.

This chain links TRBV28 with TRBJ1-3; no clear D. The germline gives CDR1 MDHEN, CDR2 SYDVKM. V lost 7 bases and J 4 bases, leaving 17 bases between the germline ends. This CDR3 contains 15 residues. CDR3 in amino acids: CASTPGPNEGNTIYF. CDR3 sequence (DNA): TGTGCCAGCACCCCTGGGCCAAACGAAGGAAACACCATATATTTT.

This clonotype was observed a single time. The chain links TRBV24-1 to TRBJ2-7; D ambiguous. Germline CDR1 is KGHDR and CDR2 is SFDVKD. This CDR3 has 13 amino acids. The V end lost 0 bases, the J end lost 6 bases, and 8 bases lay between the germline ends. This CDR3 is CATSDLNRLEQYF. CDR3 nucleotides: TGTGCCACCAGTGATTTGAATCGGCTCGAGCAGTACTTC.

This clonotype appeared many times. The chain carries TRBV7-2 and TRBJ2-7; D gene ambiguous. This CDR3 has 11 residues. Germline V CDR1 and CDR2: SGHTA, FQGNSA. V lost 5 bases and J lost 4, with 6 bases in between. The CDR3 sequence: CASSQIYEQYF. The CDR3, as DNA: TGTGCCAGCAGCCAAATATACGAGCAGTACTTC.

This clonotype was seen ten or more times. The chain recombines TRBV12-5 with TRBJ1-3, with D possibly matching TRBD1 (6 bases). Germline loops: CDR1 LGHNT, CDR2 FRNRAP. The germline V and J ends were trimmed by 4 bases and 2 bases, with 18 bases remaining between them. The length of the CDR3 is 17 residues. The CDR3 loop is CASGSQTGSRAGNTIYF. CDR3 coding DNA: TGTGCTAGTGGTTCACAAACAGGGAGTAGGGCTGGAAACACCATATATTTT.

This clonotype was found many times. CDR3 nucleotide sequence: TGTGCCAGCGGTGGATGGGGCCTTACAACGACCACCGGGGAGCTGTTTTTT. It encodes CASGGWGLTTTTGELFF. The V and J genes are TRBV2 and TRBJ2-2; D may be TRBD1 (5 bases). CDR1 SNHLY and CDR2 FYNNEI come from the germline V gene. Trimming took 8 bases from V and 4 from J, leaving 23 bases between them. CDR3 length equals 17 residues.